The 20 T cell receptor beta chains presented below share a single source sample, sequenced in a study of shared T cell receptors in the human thymus. TCRdb keeps only in-frame clones here, not all; method: immunoSEQ multiplex PCR. This repertoire shows some 700,000 clones, 70% to 90% found once; its top ten account for about 0.011%. This sample also appeared in a second study, on human thymus T cells.

The sequencing sample was made of thymocytes. These receptors all stem from a girl in the first two years of life with a congenital heart defect.

V and J are TRBV21-1 and TRBJ1-1; the DNA was not used to check the table's D call, TRBD1. TRBV21-1 is annotated as a pseudogene. The CDR3 length is 15 residues. The CDR3 reads CARYRERDTNTEAFF. For the CDR3, the DNA is TGTGCCAGGTACAGGGAAAGGGACACAAACACTGAAGCTTTCTTT.

The chain uses TRBV6-1 and TRBJ2-7; weak D call: TRBD2 (6 bases). Trimming removed 7 bases from V and 2 bases from J, with 12 bases in between. The length of the CDR3 is 13 residues. Germline-derived CDR1 and CDR2 are MNHNS and SASEGT. Here the CDR3 reads CASKPGTPYEQYF. CDR3 coding DNA: TGTGCCAGCAAACCGGGGACTCCCTACGAGCAGTACTTC.

The chain is built from TRBV4-3 and TRBJ2-3; weak D call: TRBD2 (5 bases). Germline V lookup: CDR1 LGHNA, CDR2 YSLEER. This CDR3 spans 17 amino acids. The ends were cut back, 1 base at V and 1 base at J, with 15 bases in the middle. CDR3 DNA: TGCGCCAGCAGCCAAGTATTCGGGGAAAAGTGCACAGATACGCAGTATTTT. This sequence encodes CASSQVFGEKCTDTQYF.

A single count supports this clone. At the DNA level, this CDR3 is encoded by other sequences in the same sample as well. V gene TRBV5-1 combines with J gene TRBJ2-5, with TRBD2 matching over 8 bases. The CDR3 is 14 residues long. In germline, CDR1 is SGHRS, CDR2 YFSETQ. J lost 4 bases, V lost 4 bases, and 6 bases had no gene match. The CDR3 nucleotides are TGCGCCAGCAGCCCGGGACTAGGGAGAGAGACCCAGTACTTC. Its protein product is CASSPGLGRETQYF. Full variable domain (remainder filled in from reference TRBV5-1 and TRBJ2-5): KAGVTQTPRYLIKTRGQQVTLSCSPISGHRSVSWYQQTPGQGLQFLFEYFSETQRNKGNFPGRFSGRQFSNSRSEMNVSTLELGDSALYLCASSPGLGRETQYFGPGTRLLVL.

This rearrangement joins TRBV6-5 to TRBJ1-2; no definite D call. V lost 7 bases and J 3 bases, leaving 12 bases between the germline ends. The germline CDR1 and CDR2 sequences are MNHEY and SVGAGI. This CDR3 region has 13 residues. The CDR3 spells CASTRQPHYGYTF. CDR3 sequence (DNA): TGTGCCAGCACCCGACAACCCCACTATGGCTACACCTTC.

The V gene is TRBV28, the J gene TRBJ1-5, with 11 positions matching TRBD1. The length of the CDR3 is 17 residues. V dropped 5 bases and J dropped 2; count of bases not matched to a gene: 8. Germline V gene lookup returns CDR1 MDHEN and CDR2 SYDVKM. CDR3 nucleotides: TGTGCCAGCAGTCCGAGGACAGGGGGCGGGGGCAATCAGCCCCAGCATTTT. The encoded protein is CASSPRTGGGGNQPQHF.

The CDR3 region has the DNA TGCGCCAGCAGCTTTAGAGTCCGCGAAGAGACCCAGTACTTC. Protein product: CASSFRVREETQYF. The V and J genes are TRBV5-1 and TRBJ2-5; D unresolved. The CDR3 extends over 14 amino acids. The V end was cut by 2 bases, the J end by 3 bases, with 11 bases between. Germline CDR1 is SGHRS and CDR2 is YFSETQ.

The chain carries TRBV5-4 and TRBJ2-6, with 7 bases identical to TRBD1. The germline gives CDR1 SGHNT, CDR2 YYREEE (reference sequence). Trimming cost V 5 bases and J 0 bases; bases outside gene matches: 8. The CDR3 covers 17 residues. The CDR3 loop reads CASSYTGAGSGANVLTF. CDR3 nucleotide sequence: TGTGCCAGCAGTTATACAGGGGCCGGCTCTGGGGCCAACGTCCTGACTTTC.

The chain carries TRBV2 and TRBJ2-1; 8 bases fit TRBD2. The germline V gene has CDR1 SNHLY and CDR2 FYNNEI. Trimming cost V 2 bases and J 7 bases; bases outside gene matches: 7. The CDR3 spans 15 residues. The CDR3 region is CASSENQGGRNEQFF. The CDR3 DNA follows: TGTGCCAGCAGTGAAAACCAAGGCGGGAGGAATGAGCAGTTCTTC.

This clone was seen a single time. The chain couples TRBV11-1 to TRBJ1-1, with D uncertain. Germline V lookup: CDR1 SGHAT, CDR2 FQDESV (reference sequence). V lost 4 bases to trimming and J lost 5 bases, with 14 bases between them. CDR3 length equals 14 residues. For the CDR3, the DNA is TGTGCCAGCAGCTCTCGGATTGAGGGAACTGAAGCTTTCTTT. Its translation is CASSSRIEGTEAFF.

The V call is TRBV9, the J call TRBJ2-1; TRBD2 aligns across 12 bases. The CDR3 is made up of 15 amino acids. Germline-derived CDR1 and CDR2 are SGDLS and YYNGEE. Trimming took 2 bases from V and 8 from J; bases not matched to a gene: 5. The CDR3 reads CASSVTSGGPYEQFF. In nucleotides, the CDR3 is TGTGCCAGCAGCGTTACTAGCGGGGGGCCCTATGAGCAGTTCTTC.

Comment on this clone: The CDR3 carries no conserved terminal phenylalanine or tryptophan, so it likely arises from a read error. This sequence joins TRBV25-1 and TRBJ1-1; D remains ambiguous. The germline V gene has CDR1 MGHDK and CDR2 SYGVNS. V was pared by 5 bases and J by 1 base, with 14 bases between. The CDR3 has 15 residues. The CDR3 DNA follows: TGTGCCAGCAGTTACTGGACTGACGGGAACACTGAAGCTTTCTCT. Translating gives CASSYWTDGNTEAFS.

This chain links TRBV6-1 with TRBJ2-2; D gene ambiguous. The germline V gene has CDR1 MNHNS and CDR2 SASEGT. The CDR3 has 16 residues. Trimming left V 2 bases short and J 5 bases short, with 15 bases between. CDR3 protein: CASSESPLPQTGELFF. As DNA, the CDR3 is TGTGCCAGCAGTGAATCCCCCCTCCCCCAGACCGGGGAGCTGTTTTTT.

This clone is a singleton in its sample. The chain links TRBV7-4 to TRBJ2-2; possible D gene TRBD1, 5 bases. Between the trimmed V and J ends, which lost 5 bases and 1 base, there was a span of 8 bases. The germline V gene has CDR1 SGHVT and CDR2 SQSDAQ. CDR3 length: 14 residues. CDR3 in amino acids: CASSDQGNTGELFF. The CDR3, as DNA: TGTGCCAGCAGCGATCAGGGGAACACCGGGGAGCTGTTTTTT. Combining the CDR3 with reference TRBV7-4 and TRBJ2-2 gives the whole variable domain GAGVSQSPRYKVAKRGRDVALRCDSISGHVTLYWYRQTLGQGSEVLTYSQSDAQRDKSGRPSGRFSAERPERSVSTLKIQRTEQGDSAVYLCASSDQGNTGELFFGEGSRLTVL.

The chain has TRBV5-1 and TRBJ2-1; 7 nucleotides align to TRBD2. Germline CDR1 SGHRS, CDR2 YFSETQ. CDR3 size: 13 residues. V dropped 1 base and J dropped 7; count of bases not matched to a gene: 2. CDR3 nucleotide sequence: TGCGCCAGCAGCTTGTGGGAGGGAAATGAGCAGTTCTTC. Protein product: CASSLWEGNEQFF.

This chain connects TRBV18 to TRBJ1-1, with 7 bases matching TRBD1. The V segment lost 2 bases and the J segment 0 bases; nucleotides outside the gene matches: 3. CDR3 length: 15 residues. Germline CDR1 is KGHSH and CDR2 is LQKENI. The chain's CDR3 is CASSPGQAVNTEAFF. For the CDR3, the DNA is TGTGCCAGCTCACCAGGACAGGCCGTGAACACTGAAGCTTTCTTT. Full variable domain (rest looked up from reference TRBV18 and TRBJ1-1): NAGVMQNPRHLVRRRGQEARLRCSPMKGHSHVYWYRQLPEEGLKFMVYLQKENIIDESGMPKERFSAEFPKEGPSILRIQQVVRGDSAAYFCASSPGQAVNTEAFFGQGTRLTVV.

The genes are TRBV29-1 and TRBJ1-1; tentatively, D is TRBD1 (5 bases). Germline V gene sequence: CDR1 SQVTM, CDR2 ANQGSEA. The CDR3 spans 12 residues. Trimming removed 6 bases at V and 1 base at J, with 9 bases between. DNA for the CDR3: TGCAGCGTGACCACAGGGAACACTGAAGCTTTCTTT. This sequence encodes CSVTTGNTEAFF.

This clone was counted between two and nine times. This chain uses TRBV27 with TRBJ2-2; D uncertain. V was cut by 4 bases and J by 0 bases, with 9 bases left in between. There are 15 residues in the CDR3. Looked up from germline, CDR1 is MNHEY and CDR2 is SMNVEV (reference sequence). The CDR3 DNA reads TGTGCCAGCAGTTACGGAGATCCGAACACCGGGGAGCTGTTTTTT. Amino acids: CASSYGDPNTGELFF.

The rearrangement uses TRBV15 and TRBJ2-1; D ambiguous. Germline values: CDR1 LNHNV, CDR2 YYDKDF (reference sequence). This CDR3 contains 14 residues. V lost 4 bases and J 8 bases, leaving 15 bases between the germline ends. The CDR3 DNA reads TGTGCCACCAGCATCCAAGTCTACGGGTATGAGCAGTTCTTC. Translation gives CATSIQVYGYEQFF.

The J gene is TRBJ2-1, the V gene TRBV28, with 13 bases identical to TRBD2. Germline V gives CDR1 MDHEN, CDR2 SYDVKM. The CDR3 is made up of 15 amino acids. Losses at the gene ends were 5 bases for V and 8 bases for J; bases not matched to a gene: 6. CDR3 in amino acids: CASSPGLAGIDEQFF. CDR3 sequence (DNA): TGTGCCAGCAGTCCGGGACTAGCGGGGATTGATGAGCAGTTCTTC.